Each of the 18 T cell receptor beta chains below was sequenced from the same sample in a study of beta chain features in type 1 diabetes. Expressed TCRB transcripts were sequenced after all isolated RNA was converted to cDNA. This table comes from immunoSEQ multiplex PCR, and its TCRdb copy is limited to in-frame clones, with some not included. The sample shows approximately 60,000 clones, about three fifths of them seen only once. Sequenced: Tregs from blood. Source of these receptors: a woman aged 18-35 years in good health.

This clone was counted a few times. The V call is TRBV4-3, the J call TRBJ2-7, with TRBD2 matching 7 bases. Per the germline V gene, CDR1 is LGHNA and CDR2 is YSLEER. The CDR3 consists of 16 residues. The V segment lost 0 bases and the J segment 3 bases; nucleotides outside the gene matches: 8. The CDR3 here is CASSQDWGGSRYEQYF. The CDR3 DNA is TGCGCCAGCAGCCAAGACTGGGGGGGTAGCCGCTACGAGCAGTACTTC.

This clone was seen a few times. This chain joins TRBV5-1 and TRBJ2-6; D not resolved. The CDR3 is 16 amino acids. Germline loops: CDR1 SGHRS, CDR2 YFSETQ. V was cut by 4 bases and J by 2 bases, with 13 bases left in between. CDR3 sequence (DNA): TGCGCCAGCAGCCCCACAGTGAGCCCTGGGGCCAACGTCCTGACTTTC. Translation: CASSPTVSPGANVLTF.

The chain couples TRBV20-1 to TRBJ2-7; possibly TRBD1 for D (5 bases). The germline V and J ends were trimmed by 2 bases and 4 bases, with 6 bases remaining between them. This CDR3 is 11 amino acids long. Germline loops: CDR1 DFQATT, CDR2 SNEGSKA (reference sequence). This chain's CDR3 is CSARQGYEQYF. DNA of the CDR3: TGCAGTGCTAGACAGGGTTACGAGCAGTACTTC.

This clone was recorded once. The CDR3 DNA follows: TGTGCCAGCAGCTTAAATGGACTAGCCGCTGGGGATACGCAGTATTTT. Translating gives CASSLNGLAAGDTQYF. This chain uses TRBV13 with TRBJ2-3; TRBD2 matches at 8 bases. Losses at the gene ends were 2 bases for V and 6 bases for J; bases not matched to a gene: 10. Per germline, CDR1 PRHDT and CDR2 FYEKMQ (reference sequence). The CDR3 is 16 amino acids.

The chain uses TRBV11-2 and TRBJ2-5, with TRBD2 matching 12 bases. There are 15 residues in the CDR3. The germline V gene encodes CDR1 SGHAT and CDR2 FQNNGV. J lost 3 bases, V lost 6 bases, and 5 bases had no gene match. In DNA form, the CDR3 reads TGTGCCAGCAGTTTTCGACTAGCGGGAGAAGAGACCCAGTACTTC. The encoded protein is CASSFRLAGEETQYF.

The table lists this clone with a few counts. Other DNA sequences in this sample translate to the same CDR3. The gene calls are TRBV18 and TRBJ1-3; D not resolved. Trimming took 6 bases from V and 0 from J, leaving 9 bases between them. Germline assignment: CDR1 KGHSH and CDR2 LQKENI. The CDR3 runs 14 residues. DNA for the CDR3: TGTGCCAGCTCGCCGGGGAGCTCTGGAAACACCATATATTTT. Its translation is CASSPGSSGNTIYF. The whole variable domain, remainder taken from reference TRBV18 and TRBJ1-3, is NAGVMQNPRHLVRRRGQEARLRCSPMKGHSHVYWYRQLPEEGLKFMVYLQKENIIDESGMPKERFSAEFPKEGPSILRIQQVVRGDSAAYFCASSPGSSGNTIYFGEGSWLTVV.

The sample holds a few counts of this clone. The genes are TRBV13 and TRBJ1-3, with 11 bases aligning to TRBD1. V was pared by 5 bases and J by 1 base, with 7 bases of the junction left unmatched. CDR3 size: 17 residues. CDR1 PRHDT and CDR2 FYEKMQ come from the germline V gene (reference sequence). The CDR3 DNA reads TGTGCCAGCAGCCTCTGGACAGGGGGCGAGTCTGGAAACACCATATATTTT. It yields the protein CASSLWTGGESGNTIYF.

This chain links TRBV5-6 with TRBJ2-1; TRBD2 aligns across 11 bases. This CDR3 region has 16 residues. Germline CDR1 reads SGHDT; CDR2 reads YYEEEE. Trimming at V came to 3 bases and at J to 7 bases, leaving 9 bases not matched to a gene. The CDR3 nucleotides are TGTGCCAGCAGCTCGCCGGGACTAGCGGAAGGTAATGAGCAGTTCTTC. It codes for CASSSPGLAEGNEQFF.

The chain uses TRBV30 and TRBJ2-5; 10 nucleotides line up with TRBD1. The DNA end is more similar to TRBJ2-7, so the J call may be wrong. The CDR3 sequence is 15 residues long. Looked up from germline, CDR1 is GTSNPN and CDR2 is SVGIG (reference sequence). The CDR3: CAWSNWDRGSYEQYF. The DNA of the CDR3 is TGTGCCTGGAGTAATTGGGACAGGGGCTCCTACGAGCAGTACTTC.

V gene TRBV5-1 combines with J gene TRBJ2-4, with D perhaps matching TRBD1 (5 bases). V lost 0 bases to trimming and J lost 10 bases, with 11 bases between them. The germline V gene encodes CDR1 SGHRS and CDR2 YFSETQ. This CDR3 is built from 13 residues. The CDR3 sequence is CASSLGQLPIQYF. The DNA for the CDR3 is TGCGCCAGCAGCTTGGGACAGCTTCCAATTCAGTACTTC. Supplemented by reference TRBV5-1 and TRBJ2-4, the full variable domain reads KAGVTQTPRYLIKTRGQQVTLSCSPISGHRSVSWYQQTPGQGLQFLFEYFSETQRNKGNFPGRFSGRQFSNSRSEMNVSTLELGDSALYLCASSLGQLPIQYFGAGTRLSVL.

This clone appeared a few times. V and J are TRBV19 and TRBJ1-6; D not certain. CDR3 length: 15 amino acids. Per germline, CDR1 LNHDA and CDR2 SQIVND (reference sequence). V dropped 0 bases and J dropped 0 bases, with 3 bases sitting between them. The DNA of the CDR3 is TGTGCCAGTAGTATAGAGAGCTCCTATAATTCACCCCTCCACTTT. It yields the protein CASSIESSYNSPLHF.

This chain connects TRBV5-6 to TRBJ1-6, with a weak D call TRBD1 (5 bases). CDR1 and CDR2 from the germline V gene are SGHDT and YYEEEE. The length of the CDR3 is 15 residues. V dropped 4 bases and J dropped 7 bases, with 15 bases sitting between them. DNA of the CDR3: TGTGCCAGCAGCCGCGGGGGACGGGGCAATTCACCCCTCCACTTT. It yields the protein CASSRGGRGNSPLHF.

The sample holds a few counts of this clone. The chain is built from TRBV11-2 and TRBJ2-5; D is ambiguous. Looked up from germline, CDR1 is SGHAT and CDR2 is FQNNGV. Trimming took 5 bases from V and 2 from J, leaving 12 bases between them. The CDR3 is 14 amino acids. CDR3: CASSRPARQETQYF. DNA of the CDR3: TGTGCCAGCAGCCGGCCGGCCAGGCAAGAGACCCAGTACTTC.

The chain joins TRBV10-3 to TRBJ1-6, with unresolved D. V lost 2 bases and J 6 bases, leaving 8 bases between the germline ends. The CDR3 runs 14 residues. Germline V CDR1 and CDR2: ENHRY, SYGVKD. The CDR3: CAISEAGFNSPLHF. CDR3 bases: TGTGCCATCAGTGAGGCAGGTTTTAATTCACCCCTCCACTTT.

The chain recombines TRBV7-9 with TRBJ2-5; D is ambiguous. The J call could be wrong; TRBJ2-7 is a better fit for the DNA end. In germline, CDR1 is SEHNR, CDR2 FQNEAQ (reference sequence). This CDR3 is built from 17 residues. For the CDR3, the DNA is TGTGCCAGCAGGAGAGCTTACCCGGTCCCGATATCCTACGAGCAGTACTTC. This codes for CASRRAYPVPISYEQYF.

This sequence joins TRBV6-1 and TRBJ1-6; possible D gene TRBD1, 5 bases. Deletions cut 4 bases from V and 10 bases from J, with 17 bases between. Germline values: CDR1 MNHNS, CDR2 SASEGT. CDR3 length equals 15 residues. DNA for the CDR3: TGTGCCAGCAGTGTTATGCCGGGGACTGGATCACCCCTCCACTTT. Amino acid sequence: CASSVMPGTGSPLHF.

V gene TRBV28 combines with J gene TRBJ1-1; 8 bases align to TRBD1. Per germline, CDR1 MDHEN and CDR2 SYDVKM. This CDR3 spans 15 amino acids. V was clipped by 8 bases and J by 2 bases; unmatched bases: 10. The CDR3 spells CASLLGRGLNTEAFF. The CDR3 DNA reads as TGTGCCAGCCTACTGGGCAGGGGGCTAAACACTGAAGCTTTCTTT.

The chain uses TRBV10-3 and TRBJ1-2; 11 bases line up with TRBD1. The V and J ends lost 5 bases and 4 bases, in that order; junction bases with no gene match: 9. The CDR3 has 16 residues. CDR1 and CDR2 (germline): ENHRY, SYGVKD. CDR3: CAISPGQGVGSYGYTF. The CDR3 coding sequence is TGTGCCATCAGTCCGGGACAGGGGGTAGGAAGCTATGGCTACACCTTC.